The rows below give T cell receptor beta chains drawn from one sample of a study of blood T cell repertoires in COVID-19. Clones were sequenced by immunoSEQ multiplex PCR, and TCRdb holds only the in-frame ones, with some missing. The sample lists roughly 280,000 clones, around 93% occurring once. Sequenced: PBMCs or T cells enriched from blood (not recorded which). The source is a man aged 35 to 55 who had been exposed to COVID-19. CDR3s include the opening cysteine and the closing phenylalanine or tryptophan. D genes are given only for firm matches. Clone sizes are given selectively: once, few, many, or a class where the clone is expanded.

clone_size	v_call	j_call	d_call	cdr3_nt	cdr3_aa
NA	TRBV6-5	TRBJ1-1	NA	TGTGCCAGCAGTTACGTTCATACAGGAACTGAAGCTTTCTTT	CASSYVHTGTEAFF
NA	TRBV10-3	TRBJ2-1	TRBD2	TGTGCCATCAGTGAACCTAGCGGGAGTATAAATGAGCAGTTCTTC	CAISEPSGSINEQFF
NA	TRBV12-5	TRBJ1-2	NA	TGTGCTAGTGGTTTGGTACCAGGATCGTATGGCTACACCTTC	CASGLVPGSYGYTF
NA	TRBV12-5	TRBJ1-4	NA	TGTGCTAGTGGTCCGGGAGAGGAAGAAAAACTGTTTTTT	CASGPGEEEKLFF
NA	TRBV7-9	TRBJ2-7	TRBD2	TGTGCCAGCAGCCCCAACAAACTAGCGGGAGTGTTAGAGCAGTACTTC	CASSPNKLAGVLEQYF
NA	TRBV12-3/TRBV12-4	TRBJ1-2	NA	TGTGCCAGCAGTTCTTCTGTTTATGGCTACACCTTC	CASSSSVYGYTF
NA	TRBV30	TRBJ1-2	NA	TGTGCCTGGACCAGAGGCGTACAAGACTATGGCTACACCTTC	CAWTRGVQDYGYTF
NA	TRBV6-1	TRBJ1-2	NA	TGTGCCAGCAGTGAAGAACTACAGGTTAACTATGGCTACACCTTC	CASSEELQVNYGYTF
NA	TRBV4-1	TRBJ2-5	TRBD2	TGCGCCAGCAGCCAAGAGGCTAGCGGGAAAACGGCCCAGTACTTC	CASSQEASGKTAQYF
NA	TRBV18	TRBJ1-5	NA	TGTGCCAGCTCACCCCGGGATTTCCAGCCCCAGCATTTT	CASSPRDFQPQHF
NA	TRBV4-1	TRBJ2-7	NA	TGCGCCAGCAGCCAAGAAACTGACGGGCGGCAGGGGCGCGAGCAGTACTTC	CASSQETDGRQGREQYF
NA	TRBV5-1	TRBJ2-1	TRBD2	TGCGCCAGCAACGGACTAGCGGGAGCCTACAATGAGCAGTTCTTC	CASNGLAGAYNEQFF
NA	TRBV2	TRBJ1-2	NA	TGTGCCAGCAGTGAAGGTAGAGGAGTCAATGGCTACACCTTC	CASSEGRGVNGYTF
once	TRBV12-5	TRBJ2-3	NA	TGTGCTAGTGGTTTGGTATTGGGACTCGCCGGGGATACGCAGTATTTT	CASGLVLGLAGDTQYF
NA	TRBV5-1	TRBJ1-4	TRBD1	TGCGCCAGCAGCTTGGGTTCGACAGGGGGCCAATCGGTATGGAAGGAAAAACTGTTTTTT	CASSLGSTGGQSVWKEKLFF
NA	TRBV29-1	TRBJ1-2	TRBD1	TGCAGCGTTGAAGAAGTGGACAGGGCGGGTGGCTACACCTTC	CSVEEVDRAGGYTF
NA	TRBV6-2/TRBV6-3	TRBJ1-1	TRBD1	TGTGCCAGCAGTCGACAGGGGAGCACTGAAGCTTTCTTT	CASSRQGSTEAFF
NA	TRBV3-1/TRBV3-2	TRBJ2-3	NA	TGTGCCAGCAGCCAAATCTTCCGGGACATCTTCACAGATACGCAGTATTTT	CASSQIFRDIFTDTQYF
NA	TRBV7-3	TRBJ1-2	TRBD1	TGTGCCAGCAGCTTAATCCCGACAGGGGATTATGATGGCTACACCTTC	CASSLIPTGDYDGYTF
NA	TRBV14	TRBJ2-1	TRBD2	TGTGCCAGCAGTGGACTAGCGGGAGCAAATGAGCAGTTCTTC	CASSGLAGANEQFF
NA	TRBV9	TRBJ1-2	NA	TGTGCCAGCAGCGTTCTCTCGGGGGGCTACACCTTC	CASSVLSGGYTF
once	TRBV25-1	TRBJ2-7	NA	TGTGCCAGCAGTGAATCGAGCTCCCCGCCCTACGAGCAGTACTTC	CASSESSSPPYEQYF
NA	TRBV12-3/TRBV12-4	TRBJ2-7	TRBD1	TGTGCCAGCAGCCCAGGGGGCTCGGTCGAGCAGTACTTC	CASSPGGSVEQYF
NA	TRBV6-1	TRBJ1-4	TRBD1	TGTGCCAGCATTGAAAGGGGGCCTTCTAATGAAAAACTGTTTTTT	CASIERGPSNEKLFF
few	TRBV21-1	TRBJ2-7	NA	TGTGCCAGCAGCCAAAAAGGGACAGGCTCCTACGAGCAGTACTTC	CASSQKGTGSYEQYF
NA	TRBV6-5	TRBJ2-1	TRBD2	TGTGCCAGCAGGCCTGGGACTAGCGGGAACAATGAGCAGTTCTTC	CASRPGTSGNNEQFF
once	TRBV7-8	TRBJ1-1	NA	TGTGCCAGCAGCTTATCAAAAGGGGACACTGAAGCTTTCTTT	CASSLSKGDTEAFF
NA	TRBV5-1	TRBJ2-1	NA	TGCGCCAGCAGCTTGGTTGGCACGGGGTACAATGAGCAGTTCTTC	CASSLVGTGYNEQFF
NA	TRBV2	TRBJ1-6	NA	TGTGCCAGCTTCTGGGGCAGTTCCATTGGTTCACCCCTCCACTTT	CASFWGSSIGSPLHF
NA	TRBV15	TRBJ1-5	NA	TGTGCCACCAGCAGAGATAAGGGGCCAAATCAGCCCCAGCATTTT	CATSRDKGPNQPQHF
NA	TRBV6-2/TRBV6-3	TRBJ1-5	NA	TGTGCCAGCAGTTACTCGATGAAACAGGATCAGCCCCAGCATTTT	CASSYSMKQDQPQHF
NA	TRBV5-1	TRBJ2-7	NA	TGCGCCAGCAGCTTGGGGGGGACTTCTTACGAGCAGTACTTC	CASSLGGTSYEQYF
NA	TRBV25-1	TRBJ2-7	NA	TGTGCCAGCAGTGATAGGGGGAGCGCATCGGGCGAGCAGTACTTC	CASSDRGSASGEQYF
NA	TRBV19	TRBJ2-2	TRBD2	TGTGCCAGTAGTATCCCTCGACTAGCGGGAGTTACCGGGGAGCTGTTTTTT	CASSIPRLAGVTGELFF
NA	TRBV7-2	TRBJ2-2	NA	TGTGCCAGCAGCTGGGGAGGGGGCGGGGAGCTGTTTTTT	CASSWGGGGELFF
NA	TRBV5-6	TRBJ2-3	NA	TGTGCCAGCAGCTTGGAAGCGGATAGGATAGATACGCAGTATTTT	CASSLEADRIDTQYF
NA	TRBV2	TRBJ1-5	TRBD1	TGTGCCAGCAGTGATGATGCCGGGACAGGGGGCGCGTCCCAGCATTTT	CASSDDAGTGGASQHF
NA	TRBV19	TRBJ1-1	TRBD1	TGTGCCAGTACCCCGGGACAGATGAACACTGAAGCTTTCTTT	CASTPGQMNTEAFF
NA	TRBV9	TRBJ2-3	NA	TGTGCCAGCAGCCCCAACCCCGCGGCGGAAAGCACAGATACGCAGTATTTT	CASSPNPAAESTDTQYF
NA	TRBV10-3	TRBJ2-3	TRBD2	TGTGCCATCAGTGGTAGCGGGGGGGGAGATACGCAGTATTTT	CAISGSGGGDTQYF
NA	TRBV7-8	TRBJ1-5	NA	TGTGCCAGCAGCTTAGTTAGGACAGATAGCAATCAGCCCCAGCATTTT	CASSLVRTDSNQPQHF
NA	TRBV7-8	TRBJ2-1	NA	TGTGCCAGCAGCTCCTCGCGGAACTACAATGAGCAGTTCTTC	CASSSSRNYNEQFF
NA	TRBV7-9	TRBJ2-1	NA	TGTGCCAGCAGCCTGGACAGCCTATACAATGAGCAGTTCTTC	CASSLDSLYNEQFF
NA	TRBV19	TRBJ1-5	TRBD1	TGTGCCAGTACCCCGGGACAGGATACCCTAAAGGTTGGTCAGCCCCAGCATTTT	CASTPGQDTLKVGQPQHF
NA	TRBV12-5	TRBJ2-3	NA	TGTGCTAGTGGTGGATACAGGGACCCGCGCACAGATACGCAGTATTTT	CASGGYRDPRTDTQYF
few	TRBV28	TRBJ1-2	NA	TGTGCCAGCTCCGGGACTAACTATGGCTACACCTTC	CASSGTNYGYTF
NA	TRBV3-1/TRBV3-2	TRBJ1-1	TRBD1	TGTGCCAGCAGCCCCGAAAACAGGGGTAACACTGAAGCTTTCTTT	CASSPENRGNTEAFF
once	TRBV13	TRBJ1-5	NA	TGTGCCAGCAGCTCCCGGGATCAGCCCCAGCATTTT	CASSSRDQPQHF
NA	TRBV19	TRBJ1-4	NA	TGTGCCAGTAGTATGGGTCAGGCCTATAATGAAAAACTGTTTTTT	CASSMGQAYNEKLFF
NA	TRBV5-8	TRBJ1-1	TRBD1	TGTGCCAGCAGCTCACCTCCGAGGACAGGGACTGAAGCTTTCTTT	CASSSPPRTGTEAFF
NA	TRBV5-4	TRBJ1-1	TRBD1	TGTGCCAGCAGCTCAGGGACAGGGAGGCACACTGAAGCTTTCTTT	CASSSGTGRHTEAFF
NA	TRBV5-4	TRBJ1-1	TRBD1	TGTGCCAGCAGCTTGGACACAGGGGCGAACACTGAAGCTTTCTTT	CASSLDTGANTEAFF
NA	TRBV7-9	TRBJ2-1	TRBD1	TGTGCCAGCAGCTCGACAGGGGATCATGAGCAGTTCTTC	CASSSTGDHEQFF
NA	TRBV11-2	TRBJ2-1	NA	TGTGCCAGCAGCCCCTTGACCCGGAGCTCCTACAATGAGCAGTTCTTC	CASSPLTRSSYNEQFF
once	TRBV7-3	TRBJ2-2	TRBD2	TGTGCCAGCAGCCTCAGGCTAGCGGGTAACACCGGGGAGCTGTTTTTT	CASSLRLAGNTGELFF
NA	TRBV6-5	TRBJ2-7	TRBD1	TGTGCCAGCAGGGGGCCGACAGGGGCGCCCTACGAGCAGTACTTC	CASRGPTGAPYEQYF
NA	TRBV19	TRBJ1-1	NA	TGTGCCAGTCGCATGACAGTCGGTACTGAAGCTTTCTTT	CASRMTVGTEAFF
NA	TRBV2	TRBJ1-3	NA	TGTGCCAGCAGGGGGGCATCTGGAAACACCATATATTTT	CASRGASGNTIYF
many	TRBV7-3	TRBJ2-3	NA	TGTGCCAGCAGCGCCAGGGGCGGCGCAGATACGCAGTATTTT	CASSARGGADTQYF